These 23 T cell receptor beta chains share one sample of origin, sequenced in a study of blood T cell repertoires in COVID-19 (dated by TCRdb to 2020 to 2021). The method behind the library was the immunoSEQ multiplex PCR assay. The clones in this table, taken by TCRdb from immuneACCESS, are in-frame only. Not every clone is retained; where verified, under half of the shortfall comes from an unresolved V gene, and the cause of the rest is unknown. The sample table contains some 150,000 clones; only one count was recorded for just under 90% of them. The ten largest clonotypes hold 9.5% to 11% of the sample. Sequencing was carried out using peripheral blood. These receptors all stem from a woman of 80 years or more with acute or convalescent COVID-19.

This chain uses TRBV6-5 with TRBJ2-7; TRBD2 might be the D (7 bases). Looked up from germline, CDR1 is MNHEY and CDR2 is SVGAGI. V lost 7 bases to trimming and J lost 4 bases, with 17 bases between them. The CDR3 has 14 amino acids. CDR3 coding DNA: TGTGCCAGCAATCGGGGGCTAGCGGTTTACGAGCAGTACTTC. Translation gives CASNRGLAVYEQYF.

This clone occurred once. CDR3 loop: CAWSIFSGAFGGTEAFF. The CDR3 DNA reads TGTGCCTGGAGTATATTTTCTGGGGCCTTTGGTGGCACTGAAGCTTTCTTT. The rearrangement uses TRBV30 and TRBJ1-1, with a possible D match to TRBD1 (5 bases). Per germline, CDR1 GTSNPN and CDR2 SVGIG (reference sequence). This CDR3 is 17 amino acids long. Trimming left V 2 bases short and J 4 bases short, with 23 bases between.

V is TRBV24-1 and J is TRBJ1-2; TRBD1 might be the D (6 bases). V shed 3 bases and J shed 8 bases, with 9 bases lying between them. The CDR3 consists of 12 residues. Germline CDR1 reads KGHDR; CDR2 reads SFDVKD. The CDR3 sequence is CATSDEGVGYTF. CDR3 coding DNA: TGTGCCACCAGTGATGAGGGGGTCGGCTACACCTTC.

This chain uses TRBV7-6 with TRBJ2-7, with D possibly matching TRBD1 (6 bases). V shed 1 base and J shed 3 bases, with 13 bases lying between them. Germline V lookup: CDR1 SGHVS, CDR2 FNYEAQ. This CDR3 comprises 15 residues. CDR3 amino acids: CASSLGGQPIYEQYF. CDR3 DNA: TGTGCCAGCAGCTTAGGCGGACAGCCCATCTACGAGCAGTACTTC.

The CDR3 nucleotides are TGTGCCAGCAGTGAATATGGCGCAGGACACTACACCTTC. It specifies CASSEYGAGHYTF. This chain uses TRBV25-1 with TRBJ1-2, with D perhaps matching TRBD1 (5 bases). CDR1 is MGHDK and CDR2 is SYGVNS in the germline V gene. V lost 0 bases, J lost 10 bases, and 12 bases lay in between. The CDR3 loop spans 13 amino acids.

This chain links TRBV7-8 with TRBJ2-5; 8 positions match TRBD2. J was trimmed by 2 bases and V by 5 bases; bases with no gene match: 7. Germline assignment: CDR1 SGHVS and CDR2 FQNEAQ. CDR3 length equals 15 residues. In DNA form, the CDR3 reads TGTGCCAGCAGCAGCGAGCGGGGGAGACAAGAGACCCAGTACTTC. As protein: CASSSERGRQETQYF.

In nucleotides, the CDR3 is TGTGCCTGGAGTTCCCGACAAGGGGGCTATGGCTACACCTTC. It codes for CAWSSRQGGYGYTF. The rearrangement uses TRBV30 and TRBJ1-2, with D possibly being TRBD1 (6 bases). V dropped 2 bases and J dropped 4 bases, with 14 bases sitting between them. The CDR3 runs to 14 residues. The germline V gene has CDR1 GTSNPN and CDR2 SVGIG (reference sequence).

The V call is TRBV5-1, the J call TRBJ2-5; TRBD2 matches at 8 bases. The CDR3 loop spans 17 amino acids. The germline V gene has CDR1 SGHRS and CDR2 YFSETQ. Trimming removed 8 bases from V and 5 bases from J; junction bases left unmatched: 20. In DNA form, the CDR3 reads TGCGCCAGGGAAAGAGACTACGGGAGGGGCGCAGAGGAGACCCAGTACTTC. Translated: CARERDYGRGAEETQYF. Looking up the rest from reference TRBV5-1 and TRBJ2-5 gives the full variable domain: KAGVTQTPRYLIKTRGQQVTLSCSPISGHRSVSWYQQTPGQGLQFLFEYFSETQRNKGNFPGRFSGRQFSNSRSEMNVSTLELGDSALYLCARERDYGRGAEETQYFGPGTRLLVL.

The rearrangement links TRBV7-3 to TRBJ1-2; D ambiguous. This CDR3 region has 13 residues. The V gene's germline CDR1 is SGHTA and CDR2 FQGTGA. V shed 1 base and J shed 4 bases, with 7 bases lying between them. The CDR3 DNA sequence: TGTGCCAGCAGCTTAAATTCCGGCTATGGCTACACCTTC. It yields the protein CASSLNSGYGYTF.

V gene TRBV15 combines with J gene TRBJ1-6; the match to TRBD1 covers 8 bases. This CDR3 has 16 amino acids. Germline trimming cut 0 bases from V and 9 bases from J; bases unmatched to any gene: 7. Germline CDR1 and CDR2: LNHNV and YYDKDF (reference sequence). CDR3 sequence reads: CATSRDGADRGSPLHF. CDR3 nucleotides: TGTGCCACCAGCAGAGATGGTGCCGACAGGGGTTCACCCCTCCACTTT.

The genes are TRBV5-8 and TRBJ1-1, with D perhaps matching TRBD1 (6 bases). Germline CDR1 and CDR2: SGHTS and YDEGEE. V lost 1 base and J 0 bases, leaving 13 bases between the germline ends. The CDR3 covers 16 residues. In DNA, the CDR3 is TGTGCCAGCAGCTTGAAACTTGGGACATTGAACACTGAAGCTTTCTTT. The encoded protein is CASSLKLGTLNTEAFF. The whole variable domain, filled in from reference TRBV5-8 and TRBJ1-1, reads EAGVTQSPTHLIKTRGQQATLRCSPISGHTSVYWYQQALGLGLQFLLWYDEGEERNRGNFPPRFSGRQFPNYSSELNVNALELEDSALYLCASSLKLGTLNTEAFFGQGTRLTVV.

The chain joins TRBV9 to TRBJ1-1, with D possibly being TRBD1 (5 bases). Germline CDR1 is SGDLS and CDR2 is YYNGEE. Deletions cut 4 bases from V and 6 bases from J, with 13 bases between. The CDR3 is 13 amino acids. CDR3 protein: CASSPQVRAEAFF. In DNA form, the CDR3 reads TGTGCCAGCAGCCCCCAAGTCAGGGCTGAAGCTTTCTTT.

The CDR3 sequence: CASSLAVDSYQHF. The CDR3 DNA reads as TGTGCCAGCAGTTTAGCCGTAGACAGTTACCAGCATTTT. V and J are TRBV12-3 or TRBV12-4 and TRBJ1-5; D might be TRBD1 (5 bases). V was clipped by 0 bases and J by 12 bases, with 12 bases between them. The CDR3 consists of 13 residues.

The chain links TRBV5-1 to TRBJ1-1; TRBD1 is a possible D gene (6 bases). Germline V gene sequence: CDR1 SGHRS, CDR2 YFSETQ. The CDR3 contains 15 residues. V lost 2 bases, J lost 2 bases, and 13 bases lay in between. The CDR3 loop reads CASSFQGGDNTEAFF. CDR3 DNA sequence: TGCGCCAGCAGCTTCCAAGGGGGGGATAACACTGAAGCTTTCTTT.

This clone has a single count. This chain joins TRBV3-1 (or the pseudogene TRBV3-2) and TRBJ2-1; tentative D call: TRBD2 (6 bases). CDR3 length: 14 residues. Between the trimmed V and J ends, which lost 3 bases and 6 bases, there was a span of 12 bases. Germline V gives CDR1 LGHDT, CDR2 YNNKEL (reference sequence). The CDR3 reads CASSQRGGANEQFF. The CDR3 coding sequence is TGTGCCAGCAGCCAGCGAGGCGGGGCCAATGAGCAGTTCTTC.

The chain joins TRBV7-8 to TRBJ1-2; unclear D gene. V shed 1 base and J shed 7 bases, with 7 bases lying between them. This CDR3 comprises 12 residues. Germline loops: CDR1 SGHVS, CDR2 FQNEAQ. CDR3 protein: CASSLGGFGYTF. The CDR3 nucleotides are TGTGCCAGCAGCTTAGGTGGCTTTGGCTACACCTTC.

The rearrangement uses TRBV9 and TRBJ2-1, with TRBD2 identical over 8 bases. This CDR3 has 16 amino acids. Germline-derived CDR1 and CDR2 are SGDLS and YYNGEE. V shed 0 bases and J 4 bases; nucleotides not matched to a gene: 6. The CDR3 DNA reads TGTGCCAGCAGCGTAGGCCAGCGGGGGTTATACAATGAGCAGTTCTTC. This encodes CASSVGQRGLYNEQFF.

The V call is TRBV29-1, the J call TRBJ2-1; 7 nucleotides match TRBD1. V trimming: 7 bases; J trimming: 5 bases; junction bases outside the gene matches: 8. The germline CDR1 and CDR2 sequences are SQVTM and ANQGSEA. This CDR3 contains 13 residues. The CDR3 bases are TGCAGCGGATCCGGACAGGCTAACAATGAGCAGTTCTTC. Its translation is CSGSGQANNEQFF.

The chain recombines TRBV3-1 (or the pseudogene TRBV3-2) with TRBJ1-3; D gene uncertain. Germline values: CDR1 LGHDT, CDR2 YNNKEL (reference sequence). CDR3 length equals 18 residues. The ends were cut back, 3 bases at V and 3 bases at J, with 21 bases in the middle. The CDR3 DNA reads TGTGCCAGCAGCCAGTTTATTCACCGAACTCTTAGTGGAAACACCATATATTTT. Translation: CASSQFIHRTLSGNTIYF.

The CDR3 bases are TGTGCCAGCAGCTTGGGTGGGGCAGAGATGAACACTGAAGCTTTCTTT. Protein product: CASSLGGAEMNTEAFF. The rearrangement joins TRBV5-6 to TRBJ1-1; weak D call: TRBD1 (5 bases). Trimming pared 0 bases from V and 0 bases from J, leaving 12 bases between. The CDR3 runs to 16 residues. CDR1 and CDR2 from the germline V gene are SGHDT and YYEEEE. Full variable domain (outside the CDR3, taken from reference TRBV5-6 and TRBJ1-1): DAGVTQSPTHLIKTRGQQVTLRCSPKSGHDTVSWYQQALGQGPQFIFQYYEEEERQRGNFPDRFSGHQFPNYSSELNVNALLLGDSALYLCASSLGGAEMNTEAFFGQGTRLTVV.

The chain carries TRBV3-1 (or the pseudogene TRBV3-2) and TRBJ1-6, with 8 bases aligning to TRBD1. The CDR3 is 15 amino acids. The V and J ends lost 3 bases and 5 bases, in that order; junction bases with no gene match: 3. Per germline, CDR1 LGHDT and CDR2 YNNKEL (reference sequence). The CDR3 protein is CASSHQGADNSPLHF. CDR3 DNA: TGTGCCAGCAGCCACCAGGGGGCGGATAATTCACCCCTCCACTTT.

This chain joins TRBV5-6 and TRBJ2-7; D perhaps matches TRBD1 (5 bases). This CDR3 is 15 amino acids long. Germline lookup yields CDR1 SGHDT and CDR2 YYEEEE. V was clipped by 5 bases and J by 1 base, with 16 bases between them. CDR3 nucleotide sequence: TGTGCCAGCAGTCGAACCGGACATCCATCCTACGAGCAGTACTTC. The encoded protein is CASSRTGHPSYEQYF.

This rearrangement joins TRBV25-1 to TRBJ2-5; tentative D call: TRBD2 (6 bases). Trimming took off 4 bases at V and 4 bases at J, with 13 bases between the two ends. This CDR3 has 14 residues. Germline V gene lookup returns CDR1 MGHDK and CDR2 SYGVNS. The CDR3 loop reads CASSARGAIETQYF. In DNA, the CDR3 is TGTGCCAGCAGTGCCCGCGGGGCAATAGAGACCCAGTACTTC.